Shown below are 16 T cell receptor beta chains from a single sample sequenced in a study of CD8 T cells in ankylosing spondylitis. Points from the study as a whole: Characteristic of ankylosing spondylitis blood, it appeared, was a TCR beta motif comprising several highly homologous variants.

From the 5' RACE reads, TCRdb called clonotypes with MiXCR, one entry per CDR3 protein. The sample lists approximately 150,000 distinct CDR3 sequences, 15% to 20% occurring once. Which antigens these TCRs recognize remains unknown. The specimen was blood, either unsorted or a sorted T cell fraction (not recorded which). The receptor source for this set is a male donor with ankylosing spondylitis.

This clonotype was seen a few times. V and J are TRBV5-1 and TRBJ2-3; possible D gene TRBD1, 6 bases. V lost 6 bases, J lost 0 bases, and 14 bases lay in between. Germline CDR1 reads SGHRS; CDR2 reads YFSETQ. This CDR3 has 15 residues. The CDR3 is CASKQGISSTDTQYF. The DNA of the CDR3 is TGCGCCAGCAAGCAGGGGATTTCTAGCACAGATACGCAGTATTTT.

The rearrangement joins TRBV27 to TRBJ1-2, with D perhaps TRBD1 (5 bases). V was shortened by 6 bases and J by 4 bases, with 27 bases between the two germline ends. The CDR3 is 18 residues long. Per the germline V gene, CDR1 is MNHEY and CDR2 is SMNVEV (reference sequence). The CDR3 bases are TGTGCCAGCAGCGTAACCGCCGGGGCAGGGAGTCGGTTCTATGGCTACACCTTC. It specifies CASSVTAGAGSRFYGYTF.

This clonotype showed up just a few times. CDR3 residues: CASSQVRNYEQYF. CDR3 bases: TGTGCCAGCAGCCAAGTGCGGAACTACGAGCAGTACTTC. The chain is built from TRBV4-2 and TRBJ2-7; no definite D call. This CDR3 is built from 13 residues. The germline gives CDR1 LGHNA, CDR2 YNFKEQ. V gave up 1 base and J gave up 3 bases, with 7 bases separating them.

V and J are TRBV4-2 and TRBJ1-1; D unresolved. V was pared by 4 bases and J by 6 bases, with 9 bases between. The CDR3 totals 12 residues. Germline loops: CDR1 LGHNA, CDR2 YNFKEQ. The CDR3 coding sequence is TGTGCCAGCAGCCCGGGAGACCCTGAAGCTTTCTTT. This translates into CASSPGDPEAFF.

This rearrangement joins TRBV20-1 to TRBJ2-3; the match to TRBD2 covers 8 bases. The CDR3 extends over 15 amino acids. Trimming took 2 bases from V and 4 from J; bases not matched to a gene: 8. The germline V gene encodes CDR1 DFQATT and CDR2 SNEGSKA (reference sequence). The CDR3 DNA sequence: TGCAGTGCTAGAAGGCTTAGCGGGAAACCAGATACGCAGTATTTT. This sequence encodes CSARRLSGKPDTQYF.

The CDR3 DNA is TGCGCCAGCAGTCTCAAGACAGGTGTGTTCGGCGAGCAGTACTTC. It specifies CASSLKTGVFGEQYF. J is TRBJ2-7 and V is TRBV4-1; possibly TRBD1 for D (6 bases). Looked up from germline, CDR1 is MGHRA and CDR2 is YSYEKL. V lost 6 bases to trimming and J lost 6 bases, with 21 bases between them. The CDR3 has 15 amino acids.

The chain combines TRBV5-8 with TRBJ2-1; D unresolved. This CDR3 comprises 11 residues. CDR1 and CDR2 (germline): SGHTS, YDEGEE. Trimming stripped 1 base from V and 10 bases from J, with 6 bases between. The CDR3 region is CASSLRPEQFF. CDR3 in DNA: TGTGCCAGCAGCTTGAGGCCGGAGCAGTTCTTC.

The chain employs TRBV12-3 or TRBV12-4 and TRBJ2-4; 8 positions agree with TRBD1. This CDR3 is 14 amino acids long. The junction had 3 bases not matched to a gene; V was cut back by 5 bases and J by 3 bases. The CDR3 DNA reads TGTGCCAGCAGTCAGGGGGCGGTCAAAAACATTCAGTACTTC. Protein product: CASSQGAVKNIQYF.

V and J are TRBV7-8 and TRBJ2-1; TRBD2 matches at 8 bases. The CDR3 has 15 residues. V gave up 2 bases and J gave up 6 bases; unmatched junction bases: 6. The germline V gene has CDR1 SGHVS and CDR2 FQNEAQ. CDR3 residues: CASSLIAGRVNEQFF. The CDR3 coding sequence is TGTGCCAGCAGCTTAATAGCGGGGAGGGTCAATGAGCAGTTCTTC.

The chain is built from TRBV11-2 and TRBJ2-5; TRBD2 aligns across 8 bases. The CDR3 length is 15 residues. J was trimmed by 5 bases and V by 5 bases; bases with no gene match: 10. Germline assignment: CDR1 SGHAT and CDR2 FQNNGV. The CDR3: CASSPSAGGVETQYF. The CDR3 region has the DNA TGTGCCAGCAGCCCCAGCGCGGGAGGTGTGGAGACCCAGTACTTC. Based on the CDR3 plus reference TRBV11-2 and TRBJ2-5, the full variable domain is EAGVAQSPRYKIIEKRQSVAFWCNPISGHATLYWYQQILGQGPKLLIQFQNNGVVDDSQLPKDRFSAERLKGVDSTLKIQPAKLEDSAVYLCASSPSAGGVETQYFGPGTRLLVL.

The chain couples TRBV5-8 to TRBJ2-1, with 9 positions matching TRBD2. This CDR3 comprises 16 residues. Germline CDR1 and CDR2: SGHTS and YDEGEE. The V gene end was trimmed by 7 bases and the J gene end by 7 bases; junction bases not matched to a gene: 15. The CDR3 DNA sequence: TGTGCCAGCTTCCTGGCGTGGACTAGCGTAGGGAATGAGCAGTTCTTC. It is translated as CASFLAWTSVGNEQFF.

CDR3 region: CASSFPPGRAVETQYF. In DNA form, the CDR3 reads TGTGCCAGCAGCTTCCCTCCGGGGAGGGCCGTAGAGACCCAGTACTTC. The chain is built from TRBV7-9 and TRBJ2-5, with TRBD2 matching over 7 bases. Trimming at V came to 3 bases and at J to 4 bases, leaving 11 bases not matched to a gene. Germline CDR1 is SEHNR and CDR2 is FQNEAQ (reference sequence). The CDR3 is made up of 16 amino acids.

This clonotype was found a few times. V usage is TRBV20-1 and J usage is TRBJ1-3; no clear D. V was shortened by 0 bases and J by 2 bases, with 8 bases between the two germline ends. Germline V gene sequence: CDR1 DFQATT, CDR2 SNEGSKA (reference sequence). The CDR3 extends over 14 amino acids. The CDR3 sequence is CSARDLAPGNTIYF. As DNA, the CDR3 is TGCAGTGCTAGAGATCTGGCCCCTGGAAACACCATATATTTT.

The chain has TRBV3-1 and TRBJ1-2; perhaps TRBD1 as D (5 bases). Germline V lookup: CDR1 LGHDT, CDR2 YNNKEL (reference sequence). Trimming stripped 0 bases from V and 8 bases from J, with 13 bases between. This CDR3 contains 14 residues. In DNA form, the CDR3 reads TGTGCCAGCAGCCAAGAGACAGCCCCGGGAGGCTACACCTTC. Protein sequence: CASSQETAPGGYTF.

Only a few counts were recorded for this clonotype. The gene calls are TRBV24-1 and TRBJ1-5; the match to TRBD1 covers 7 bases. V shed 4 bases, J shed 5 bases, and the junction held 4 bases outside the gene matches. CDR1 and CDR2 (germline): KGHDR, SFDVKD. The CDR3 sequence is 14 residues long. The CDR3 region is CATSETQGDQPQHF. CDR3 coding DNA: TGTGCCACCAGTGAAACCCAGGGGGATCAGCCCCAGCATTTT.

The chain is built from TRBV3-1 and TRBJ1-2, with TRBD1 matching over 11 bases. This CDR3 has 16 residues. V trimming: 1 base; J trimming: 4 bases; junction bases outside the gene matches: 5. Germline CDR1 is LGHDT and CDR2 is YNNKEL (reference sequence). CDR3 residues: CASSQGWTGGGYGYTF. The CDR3 bases are TGTGCCAGCAGCCAAGGTTGGACAGGGGGCGGCTATGGCTACACCTTC.